This paragraph reports one T cell receptor (beta chain). Its antigen is not identified. With approximately 470 ng total RNA as template and a constant-region primer, TCR beta cDNA was made. Three nested multiplex PCR rounds, a slightly modified ARM-PCR method, built the TCR beta libraries. For 10 cycles apiece, the opening two PCR rounds ran with TRBV1-TRBV30 forward primers and a C-beta reverse primer. TCRdb re-analysed the multiplex PCR reads in MiXCR, keeping a single row per CDR3 protein. The table shows about 310,000 distinct CDR3 sequences, with about 60% occurring only once. Germline DNA was extracted too, while blood RNA derived from unsorted whole blood. This record comes from a study of tumor-infiltrating lymphocytes in primary liver carcinoma. Looking at the study overall: Roughly 3.5 to 8 million productive TCRbeta reads were obtained per sample, with similar numbers across tissue types.

CDR3 length equals 16 residues. CDR1 MNHEY and CDR2 SVGAGI come from the germline V gene. V lost 0 bases and J lost 5, with 14 bases in between. Study results and caveats: Tumor tissue displayed a significantly greater top-250-clone fraction than blood (p = 0.039).

This clonotype originated in a man aged 40-49 years with primary liver carcinoma and hepatitis B virus infection. V gene TRBV6-5 combines with J gene TRBJ2-1, with unresolved D. Sequencing used peripheral blood. The CDR3 bases are TGTGCCAGCAGTTACTCAGAGACTTTTTCCAACAATGAGCAGTTCTTC. Protein: CASSYSETFSNNEQFF.